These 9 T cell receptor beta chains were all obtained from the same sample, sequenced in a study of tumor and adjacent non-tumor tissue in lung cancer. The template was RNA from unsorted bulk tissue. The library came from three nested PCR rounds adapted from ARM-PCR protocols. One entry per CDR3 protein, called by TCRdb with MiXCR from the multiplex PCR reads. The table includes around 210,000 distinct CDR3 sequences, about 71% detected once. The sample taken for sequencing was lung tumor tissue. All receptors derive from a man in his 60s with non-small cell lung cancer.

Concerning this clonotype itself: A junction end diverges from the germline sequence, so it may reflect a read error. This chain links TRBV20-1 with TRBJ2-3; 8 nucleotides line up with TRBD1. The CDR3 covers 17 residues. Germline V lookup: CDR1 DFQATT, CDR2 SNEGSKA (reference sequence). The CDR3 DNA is TGCAGTGCTAGAGATCAGACAGGGGTCCGGATCACAGATATGCAGTATTTT. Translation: CSARDQTGVRITDMQYF.

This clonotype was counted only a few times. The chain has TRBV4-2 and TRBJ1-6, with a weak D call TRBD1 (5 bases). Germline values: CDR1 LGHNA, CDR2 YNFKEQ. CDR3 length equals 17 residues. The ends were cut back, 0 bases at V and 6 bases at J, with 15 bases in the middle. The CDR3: CASSQDVLGATNSPLHF. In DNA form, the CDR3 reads TGTGCCAGCAGCCAAGATGTTTTAGGGGCTACTAATTCACCCCTCCACTTT.

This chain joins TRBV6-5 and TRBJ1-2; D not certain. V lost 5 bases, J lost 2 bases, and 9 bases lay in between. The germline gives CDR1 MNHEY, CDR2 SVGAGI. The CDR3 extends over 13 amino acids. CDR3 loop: CASSIEGNYGYTF. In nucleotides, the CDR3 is TGTGCCAGCAGTATAGAGGGAAACTATGGCTACACCTTC.

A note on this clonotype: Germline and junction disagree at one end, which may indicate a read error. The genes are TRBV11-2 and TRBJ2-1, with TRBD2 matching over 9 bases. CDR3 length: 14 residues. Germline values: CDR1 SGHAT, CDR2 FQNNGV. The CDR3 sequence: CASSSSGAYNGQFF. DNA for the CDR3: TGTGCCAGCAGCTCTAGCGGGGCATACAATGGGCAGTTCTTC.

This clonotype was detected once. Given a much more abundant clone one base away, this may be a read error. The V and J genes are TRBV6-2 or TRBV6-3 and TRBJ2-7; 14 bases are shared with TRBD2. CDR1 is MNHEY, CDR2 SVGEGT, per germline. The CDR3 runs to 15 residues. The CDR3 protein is CASSSGLAGAYEHYF. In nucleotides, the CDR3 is TGTGCCAGCAGTTCGGGACTAGCGGGAGCCTACGAGCACTACTTC.

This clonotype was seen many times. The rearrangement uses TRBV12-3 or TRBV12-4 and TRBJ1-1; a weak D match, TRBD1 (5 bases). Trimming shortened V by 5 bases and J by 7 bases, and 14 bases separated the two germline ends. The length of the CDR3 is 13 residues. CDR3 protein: CASSRGHNFEAFF. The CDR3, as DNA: TGTGCCAGCAGTCGAGGACACAACTTTGAAGCTTTCTTT.

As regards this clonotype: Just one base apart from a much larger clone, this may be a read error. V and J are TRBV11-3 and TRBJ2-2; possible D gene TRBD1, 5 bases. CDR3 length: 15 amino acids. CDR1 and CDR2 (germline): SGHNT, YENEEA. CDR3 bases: TGTGCCAGCGGCGCTCGACAGACGAACCCCGGGGAGCTGTTTTTT. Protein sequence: CASGARQTNPGELFF.

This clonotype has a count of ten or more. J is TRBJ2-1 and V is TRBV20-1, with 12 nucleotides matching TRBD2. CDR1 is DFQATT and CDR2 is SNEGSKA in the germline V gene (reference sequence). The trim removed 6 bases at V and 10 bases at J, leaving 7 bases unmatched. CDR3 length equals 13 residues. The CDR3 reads CSARLAGVIEQFF. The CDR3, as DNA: TGCAGTGCGCGACTAGCGGGAGTAATCGAGCAGTTCTTC.

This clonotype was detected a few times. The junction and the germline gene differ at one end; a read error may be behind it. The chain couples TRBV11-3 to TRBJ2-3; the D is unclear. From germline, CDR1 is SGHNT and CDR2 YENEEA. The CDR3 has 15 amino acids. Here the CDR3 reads CASSFESLNRDMQYF. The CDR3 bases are TGTGCCAGCAGCTTCGAGAGCCTGAACAGAGATATGCAGTATTTT.